The count of the clone carrying this TCR beta chain is one. Original handling: Junction-only sequences produced by ImmunoSEQ had no quality scores, so filtering differed. Here immunoSEQ multiplex PCR was the method, and the copy in TCRdb shows in-frame clones only, minus some. V and J calls and clone size are those listed in that table; D and trimming were worked out from the DNA. The sample records about 1 million clones, around four fifths being singletons. The data derive from a study of shared clonotypes between healthy human individuals. This CDR3 has 15 residues. Germline assignment: CDR1 SGDLS and CDR2 YYNGEE. V shed 4 bases and J shed 3 bases, with 17 bases lying between them.

The origin of this receptor is a young man in good health. The V gene is TRBV9, the J gene TRBJ2-7; D may be TRBD1 (5 bases). Source material: memory CD4+ T cells sorted from blood. Described subset: CD45RA-negative fraction. The CDR3 here is CASSPTRAGRYEQYF. The CDR3 nucleotides read TGTGCCAGCAGCCCCACCAGGGCAGGGCGCTACGAGCAGTACTTC.